Shown below are 18 T cell receptor beta chains from a single sample sequenced in a study of cytomegalovirus exposure and HLA in healthy donors. Primers: 60 Vbeta forward and 13 Jbeta reverse. Assay used: immunoSEQ multiplex PCR; TCRdb lists only in-frame clones, some missing. Its table records 34,000 or so clones. The sequenced material came from PBMCs. The receptors were gathered from a female donor in good health and CMV-seronegative.

The V call is TRBV7-3, the J call TRBJ2-5, with TRBD1 as a possible D gene (6 bases). The germline gives CDR1 SGHTA, CDR2 FQGTGA. Trimming removed 3 bases at V and 5 bases at J, with 10 bases between. The CDR3 runs to 13 residues. CDR3 sequence reads: CASSFGQGETQYF. The CDR3 nucleotides are TGTGCCAGCAGCTTCGGTCAGGGGGAGACCCAGTACTTC.

The V call is TRBV5-6, the J call TRBJ2-1, with D tentatively TRBD2 (6 bases). The CDR3 extends over 14 amino acids. Trimming shortened V by 2 bases and J by 4 bases, and 10 bases separated the two germline ends. Germline V gene data show CDR1 as SGHDT and CDR2 as YYEEEE. The CDR3 coding sequence is TGTGCCAGCAGCTTCAGGAGGGTATACAATGAGCAGTTCTTC. This encodes CASSFRRVYNEQFF.

V usage is TRBV9 and J usage is TRBJ1-6, with 8 nucleotides matching TRBD1. J lost 7 bases, V lost 2 bases, and 5 bases had no gene match. CDR1 and CDR2 (germline): SGDLS, YYNGEE. CDR3 length: 15 residues. CDR3 DNA sequence: TGTGCCAGCAGCGTTAGCAGGGGGCGAAATTCACCCCTCCACTTT. This sequence encodes CASSVSRGRNSPLHF.

The chain joins TRBV5-6 to TRBJ2-3; D ambiguous. V lost 3 bases to trimming and J lost 2 bases, with 4 bases between them. Per germline, CDR1 SGHDT and CDR2 YYEEEE. The CDR3 has 12 amino acids. CDR3 DNA: TGTGCCAGCAGCTCCTCCACAGATACGCAGTATTTT. Translation: CASSSSTDTQYF.

J is TRBJ2-1 and V is TRBV28; tentative D call: TRBD1 (5 bases). The germline V and J ends were trimmed by 4 bases and 2 bases, with 18 bases remaining between them. This CDR3 has 17 amino acids. Germline V lookup: CDR1 MDHEN, CDR2 SYDVKM. CDR3 loop: CASSSPGRVSTYNEQFF. The CDR3 coding sequence is TGTGCCAGCAGTTCACCAGGCAGGGTTAGCACCTACAATGAGCAGTTCTTC.

The chain is built from TRBV9 and TRBJ2-7, with 7 bases matching TRBD2. V shed 6 bases and J 0 bases; nucleotides not matched to a gene: 6. The CDR3 consists of 14 residues. The V gene's germline CDR1 is SGDLS and CDR2 YYNGEE. CDR3 loop: CASNSGGGSYEQYF. Written as DNA, the CDR3 is TGTGCCAGCAACTCTGGGGGGGGCTCCTACGAGCAGTACTTC.

The gene calls are TRBV4-2 and TRBJ2-3, with 9 bases identical to TRBD2. Germline V gene lookup returns CDR1 LGHNA and CDR2 YNFKEQ. Unmatched junction bases numbered 7, after V lost 1 base and J lost 2 bases. The CDR3 consists of 17 residues. CDR3 amino acids: CASSQGSGGGDTDTQYF. The CDR3 bases are TGTGCCAGCAGCCAAGGTTCTGGCGGGGGGGACACAGATACGCAGTATTTT.

The chain links TRBV4-1 to TRBJ2-7; possible D gene TRBD1, 6 bases. The CDR3 is made up of 15 amino acids. Germline loops: CDR1 MGHRA, CDR2 YSYEKL. V was pared by 1 base and J by 0 bases, with 10 bases between. The CDR3 nucleotides read TGCGCCAGCAGCCAAGGGGACACCCTCTCCTACGAGCAGTACTTC. Encoded protein: CASSQGDTLSYEQYF.

The CDR3 here is CASSQEIVGRNTEAFF. CDR3 bases: TGTGCCAGCAGCCAAGAAATAGTGGGCAGGAACACTGAAGCTTTCTTT. This chain links TRBV14 with TRBJ1-1; no clear D. The germline gives CDR1 SGHDN, CDR2 FVKESK. This CDR3 region has 16 residues. V was trimmed by 0 bases and J by 1 base, leaving 12 bases between them.

This chain joins TRBV4-2 and TRBJ2-3; the match to TRBD2 covers 9 bases. V dropped 1 base and J dropped 2; count of bases not matched to a gene: 10. The length of the CDR3 is 18 residues. Per germline, CDR1 LGHNA and CDR2 YNFKEQ. The chain's CDR3 is CASSQGGASGVVTDTQYF. The CDR3 DNA follows: TGTGCCAGCAGCCAAGGAGGGGCTAGCGGGGTGGTCACAGATACGCAGTATTTT.

This rearrangement joins TRBV7-9 to TRBJ1-1; 7 bases agree with TRBD1. CDR1 is SEHNR and CDR2 is FQNEAQ in the germline V gene (reference sequence). Germline trimming cut 5 bases from V and 1 base from J; bases unmatched to any gene: 7. CDR3 length: 15 residues. Written as DNA, the CDR3 is TGTGCCAGCAGCACCACGGACAGGAGGAACACTGAAGCTTTCTTT. Its translation: CASSTTDRRNTEAFF.

The chain joins TRBV14 to TRBJ1-2, with D maybe TRBD1 (6 bases). Germline loops: CDR1 SGHDN, CDR2 FVKESK. Between the trimmed V and J ends, which lost 4 bases and 4 bases, there was a span of 13 bases. The CDR3 has 14 amino acids. The DNA for the CDR3 is TGTGCCAGCAGCCCGTGGGGGGGCCCCTATGGCTACACCTTC. It yields the protein CASSPWGGPYGYTF.

The chain recombines TRBV19 with TRBJ2-2, with D possibly being TRBD2 (7 bases). Trimming left V 10 bases short and J 2 bases short, with 17 bases between. The CDR3 covers 15 residues. Per germline, CDR1 LNHDA and CDR2 SQIVND (reference sequence). The DNA of the CDR3 is TGTGCCACCAAGAGGGGCGGGGGCAACACCGGGGAGCTGTTTTTT. Residues: CATKRGGGNTGELFF.

This chain links TRBV28 with TRBJ1-2; 12 nucleotides match TRBD1. Trimming cost V 6 bases and J 7 bases; bases outside gene matches: 9. The germline gives CDR1 MDHEN, CDR2 SYDVKM. CDR3 length: 15 residues. The CDR3 sequence: CASSPVGQGARGYTF. The DNA of the CDR3 is TGTGCCAGCAGCCCCGTGGGACAGGGGGCGCGTGGCTACACCTTC.

In DNA form, the CDR3 reads TGTGCCAGCAGCCAAGGGACAAGGTCCTACGAGCAGTACTTC. Protein sequence: CASSQGTRSYEQYF. J is TRBJ2-7 and V is TRBV4-2; a possible D gene is TRBD1 (5 bases). The CDR3 loop spans 14 amino acids. The germline CDR1 and CDR2 sequences are LGHNA and YNFKEQ. The V gene lost 1 base and the J gene lost 1 base, with 8 bases spanning the gap.

The chain uses TRBV5-5 and TRBJ2-2, with D possibly matching TRBD2 (5 bases). CDR3 size: 15 residues. The V gene lost 10 bases and the J gene lost 0 bases, with 16 bases spanning the gap. Germline V gene data show CDR1 as SGHKS and CDR2 as YYEKEE (reference sequence). The CDR3 sequence is CARREGESNTGELFF. As DNA, the CDR3 is TGTGCCCGTCGAGAGGGAGAATCGAACACCGGGGAGCTGTTTTTT. Looking up the rest from reference TRBV5-5 and TRBJ2-2 gives the full variable domain: DAGVTQSPTHLIKTRGQQVTLRCSPISGHKSVSWYQQVLGQGPQFIFQYYEKEERGRGNFPDRFSARQFPNYSSELNVNALLLGDSALYLCARREGESNTGELFFGEGSRLTVL.

The V call is TRBV5-1, the J call TRBJ1-4, with unresolved D. The CDR3 consists of 15 residues. V gave up 0 bases and J gave up 0 bases, with 6 bases separating them. The germline V gene encodes CDR1 SGHRS and CDR2 YFSETQ. The chain's CDR3 is CASSLGQATNEKLFF. CDR3 DNA: TGCGCCAGCAGCTTGGGGCAGGCAACTAATGAAAAACTGTTTTTT.

The chain couples TRBV29-1 to TRBJ1-2, with D possibly being TRBD1 (5 bases). The V and J ends lost 3 bases and 1 base respectively, with 18 bases between them. The CDR3 is 16 amino acids. Germline values: CDR1 SQVTM, CDR2 ANQGSEA. CDR3 nucleotides: TGCAGCGTTGATATGGGGGGTCAGAGGATTAACTATGGCTACACCTTC. This sequence encodes CSVDMGGQRINYGYTF.